This T cell receptor (beta chain) was recovered during a study of T cell changes during pregnancy in multiple sclerosis. The CDR3 spans 14 residues. CDR1 is SNHLY, CDR2 FYNNEI, per germline. Trimming took 6 bases from V and 10 from J, leaving 19 bases between them. This clone came up a few times. Here immunoSEQ multiplex PCR was the method, and the copy in TCRdb shows in-frame clones only, minus some. The repertoire has about 40,000 clones, over 70% of them found once; the top ten carry roughly 5%. The V gene is TRBV2, the J gene TRBJ2-1, with a weak D call TRBD1 (6 bases). This sequence was found in a female donor in good health, enrolled as a control in a pregnancy study. Sequenced here: peripheral blood, sampled in the first trimester of pregnancy. The CDR3 reads CASSGLLGRGEQFF. The CDR3 DNA reads as TGTGCCAGCAGCGGTCTCCTAGGCAGGGGCGAGCAGTTCTTC.